These T cell receptor beta chains were read from a single sample in a study of OX40 agonist ivuxolimab in advanced cancers. Sequenced by immunoSEQ multiplex PCR; TCRdb stores in-frame clones only, minus some. Among some 44,000 clones listed, approximately 86% were seen once. The sample consisted of CD4+ or CD8+ T cells sorted from blood, taken in a trial of the OX40 agonist ivuxolimab. These receptors were taken from an adult with an advanced solid tumor such as melanoma, head and neck, liver or kidney cancer. The conserved cysteine and the conserved F or W are not part of the CDR3 here.

J: TRBJ1-1
V: TRBV28
length: 9
CDR3: ASSYREIAF

J: TRBJ2-5
V: TRBV5-6
length: 11
CDR3: ASSLSSGGEIY

J: TRBJ2-1
V: TRBV2
length: 9
CDR3: ASSGYNEQF

J: TRBJ2-7
V: TRBV18
length: 13
CDR3: ASSPRDRSSYEQY

J: TRBJ2-7
V: TRBV12-5
length: 12
CDR3: ASGLGTASYEQY

J: TRBJ1-4
V: TRBV11-1
length: 13
CDR3: ASSSSPGGNEKLF

J: TRBJ1-2
V: TRBV28
length: 12
CDR3: ASSLLGQNYGYT

J: TRBJ1-1
V: TRBV5-1
length: 12
CDR3: ASSPDNTRGEAF

J: TRBJ1-1
V: TRBV6-6
length: 13
CDR3: ASSYRDAPNTEAF

J: TRBJ1-4
V: TRBV2
length: 13
CDR3: ASEAAGRTNEKLF

J: TRBJ1-1
V: TRBV5-5
length: 12
CDR3: ASSLVGRSTEAF

J: TRBJ2-5
V: TRBV19
length: 11
CDR3: ASSSGLLETQY

J: TRBJ2-1
V: TRBV21-1
length: 14
CDR3: ASSGIAGDSFNEQF